These T cell receptor beta chains were read from a single sample in a study of early T cells in non-severe SARS-CoV-2 infection. TCRdb re-called the 5' RACE reads through MiXCR, storing one row per CDR3 protein. Among about 43,000 distinct CDR3 sequences, roughly a tenth were seen once, and the ten largest hold around a tenth. The material sequenced was whole blood. Every receptor here comes from an adult who was a healthcare worker with PCR-confirmed SARS-CoV-2 infection or an uninfected control (not recorded which). Both conserved end residues are part of each CDR3. D genes are given only for firm matches. Some rows mark clone size as missing; the rest say once, few, many or name a class of expanded clone.

j_call	clone_size	d_call	v_call	cdr3_nt	cdr3_aa
TRBJ2-5	medium-sized	.	TRBV7-2	TGTGCCAGCAGCTTAACCCAAGAGACCCAGTACTTC	CASSLTQETQYF
TRBJ1-1	few	TRBD1	TRBV6-2/TRBV6-3	TGTGCCAGCAGTTACTCTTCCCCGGGACAGGTGAACACTGAAGCTTTCTTT	CASSYSSPGQVNTEAFF
TRBJ1-2	.	.	TRBV7-2	TGTGCCAGCAGCTTACAGGGACCCTATGGCTACACCTTC	CASSLQGPYGYTF
TRBJ2-5	.	.	TRBV12-5	TGTGCCTCTGCAGCGCTCGGTGAGACCCAGTACTTC	CASAALGETQYF
TRBJ2-6	many	.	TRBV29-1	TGCAGCGTTGAAGTGGGGACGCGAAACGTCCTGACTTTC	CSVEVGTRNVLTF
TRBJ1-1	many	.	TRBV5-5	TGTGCCAGCAGCCCTAAAGGGGGCACTGAAGCTTTCTTT	CASSPKGGTEAFF
TRBJ1-5	.	TRBD1	TRBV25-1	TGTGCCAGCAGTGGAGGGACAGGGGCCATGGACGCCCAGCATTTT	CASSGGTGAMDAQHF
TRBJ1-5	many	.	TRBV27	TGTGCCAGCAGTTTCTATTATAGCAATCAGCCCCAGCATTTT	CASSFYYSNQPQHF
TRBJ2-7	few	TRBD1	TRBV19	TGTGCCAGTAGCGGGGGACAGGGGGACGAGCAGTACTTC	CASSGGQGDEQYF
TRBJ1-2	many	TRBD1	TRBV11-2	TGTGCCAGCAGCCCGGACAGGAGGGACTATGGCTACACCTTC	CASSPDRRDYGYTF
TRBJ1-2	.	.	TRBV7-2	TGTGCCAGCAGCTCGGACCCAGGGGTTCGTGGCTACACCTTC	CASSSDPGVRGYTF
TRBJ2-5	.	.	TRBV20-1	TGCAGTGCTAGGGCTACGGAGACCCAGTACTTC	CSARATETQYF
TRBJ2-2	many	.	TRBV10-3	TGTGCCATCAGACGGGACTCTCAAAACACCGGGGAGCTGTTTTTT	CAIRRDSQNTGELFF
TRBJ2-1	.	.	TRBV20-1	TGCAGTGCTACCTCGCCCGGGACCCCCTACAATGAGCAGTTCTTC	CSATSPGTPYNEQFF
TRBJ2-5	.	.	TRBV7-2	TGTGCCAGCAGCTTAGGTTGGAAGACTTCCCTCGAGTACTTC	CASSLGWKTSLEYF
TRBJ1-1	few	.	TRBV7-2	TGTGCCAGCAGCCCCACTCCCTCCGGGACATATGAAGCTTTCTTT	CASSPTPSGTYEAFF
TRBJ1-5	few	TRBD1	TRBV7-9	TGTGCCAGCAGCAAAGGGACAGGGGGCGGCAATCAGCCCCAGCATTTT	CASSKGTGGGNQPQHF